This TCR beta chain was captured by sequencing in a study of blood T cell repertoires in COVID-19. Turning to the study itself: Sources were T cells, B-cell-depleted T cells, or PBMCs; the material itself was cDNA or gDNA.

In germline, CDR1 is SGHRS, CDR2 YFSETQ. The CDR3 loop spans 16 amino acids. The V and J ends lost 5 bases and 2 bases respectively, with 17 bases between them. Per the authors' pipeline: Estimates of nucleated cell counts were drawn from the amplification of reference gene primers. Measured with immunoSEQ multiplex PCR; TCRdb has only the in-frame clones, and not every one. D and trimming come from the DNA, and the V and J calls and clone size come from that table. The sample carries tens of thousands of clones, approximately 83% recorded once. The chain links TRBV5-1 to TRBJ2-1; D is possibly TRBD1 (6 bases). Sequencing was done on a sample of peripheral blood. This TCR derives from a man in his 70s with acute or convalescent COVID-19. The CDR3 DNA reads as TGCGCCAGCAGTACAGGGTACGCTGGCCCCTACAATGAGCAGTTCTTC. Translated, it gives CASSTGYAGPYNEQFF.